What follows is one TCR beta chain and its context. Its antigen is currently unknown. With 60 Vbeta and 13 Jbeta primers, the PCR was carried out. TCRdb keeps only in-frame clones here, not all; method: immunoSEQ multiplex PCR. The sample has 210,000 or so clones, around 86% seen once; the top ten hold about 1.2%. This entry comes from a study of cytomegalovirus exposure and HLA in healthy donors. Study conclusions and caveats: The analysis excluded some indistinguishable V segments, including TRBV6-2 and TRBV6-3.

CDR3 length: 14 amino acids. J gave up 6 bases and V 3 bases, and 7 bases lay outside the gene matches. The germline CDR1 and CDR2 sequences are SGHDN and FVKESK. Sequences were obtained from PBMCs. This chain uses TRBV14 with TRBJ2-7, with TRBD1 matching 8 bases. The receptor comes from a man aged 30-40 years in good health and CMV-seronegative. The CDR3 region has the DNA TGTGCCAGCAGCCAGCGGACAGGGAGTCTCGAGCAGTACTTC. As protein: CASSQRTGSLEQYF.